This TCR beta chain stems from a study of blood T cell repertoires in COVID-19. Overall study context: T cells, B-cell-depleted T cells, or PBMCs provided the cDNA or gDNA that served as material.

In the original workflow: Reference gene primer amplification yielded estimated nucleated cell counts. The data were produced by immunoSEQ multiplex PCR, yet TCRdb's version contains in-frame clones alone and is incomplete. Clone size and the V and J calls come from that table; the DNA yielded D and trimming. The table shows roughly 63,000 clones, with 70% to 85% occurring only once. The CDR3 totals 14 residues. Trimming took off 11 bases at V and 7 bases at J, with 24 bases between the two ends. From germline, CDR1 is SNHLY and CDR2 FYNNEI. The V gene is TRBV2, the J gene TRBJ2-7; a weak D match, TRBD2 (5 bases). The sequenced sample consisted of peripheral blood. The clonotype originates from a man older than 75 with acute or convalescent COVID-19. The CDR3 sequence is CAGVGFPAPGEQYF. CDR3 sequence (DNA): TGTGCCGGGGTGGGGTTCCCAGCCCCGGGGGAGCAGTACTTC.